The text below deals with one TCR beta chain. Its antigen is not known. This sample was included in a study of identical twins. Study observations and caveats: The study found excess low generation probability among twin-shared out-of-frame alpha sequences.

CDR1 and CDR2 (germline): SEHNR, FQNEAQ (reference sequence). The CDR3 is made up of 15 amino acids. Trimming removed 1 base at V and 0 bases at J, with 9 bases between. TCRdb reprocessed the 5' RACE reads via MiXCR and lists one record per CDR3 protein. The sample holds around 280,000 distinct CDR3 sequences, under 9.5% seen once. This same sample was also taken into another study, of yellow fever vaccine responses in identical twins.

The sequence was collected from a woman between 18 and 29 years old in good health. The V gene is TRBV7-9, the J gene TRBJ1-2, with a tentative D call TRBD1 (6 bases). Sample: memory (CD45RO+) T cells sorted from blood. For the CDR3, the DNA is TGTGCCAGCAGCTTAGGACAGGCTCCTAACTATGGCTACACCTTC. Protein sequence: CASSLGQAPNYGYTF.